The T cell receptor (beta chain) under discussion was sequenced for a study of blood T cell repertoires in COVID-19. Study background: Donors in the United States, Italy and Spain gave samples during acute or convalescent COVID-19. PBMCs, B-cell-depleted T cells, or T cells provided the cDNA or gDNA that made up the material.

The CDR3 is 15 amino acids. V gave up 1 base and J gave up 11 bases, with 20 bases separating them. Germline-derived CDR1 and CDR2 are SGHAT and FQNNGV. Study processing details: Nucleated cell number was recorded as an estimate derived from reference gene primer amplification. The table came from immunoSEQ multiplex PCR; TCRdb's copy has only in-frame clones and leaves some out. That table is the source of V, J and clone size, and D and trimming were worked out from the DNA. The sample includes 55,000 to 65,000 clones, 79% seen only once; the top ten take 3% to 3.5%. The sample was peripheral blood. The TCR comes from a man aged 55 to 70 with acute or convalescent COVID-19. The chain has TRBV11-2 and TRBJ1-1; weak D call: TRBD1 (5 bases). CDR3 coding DNA: TGTGCCAGCAGCTTAGCAGGGTACGGCTCTTTGATCGCTTTCTTT. This translates into CASSLAGYGSLIAFF.